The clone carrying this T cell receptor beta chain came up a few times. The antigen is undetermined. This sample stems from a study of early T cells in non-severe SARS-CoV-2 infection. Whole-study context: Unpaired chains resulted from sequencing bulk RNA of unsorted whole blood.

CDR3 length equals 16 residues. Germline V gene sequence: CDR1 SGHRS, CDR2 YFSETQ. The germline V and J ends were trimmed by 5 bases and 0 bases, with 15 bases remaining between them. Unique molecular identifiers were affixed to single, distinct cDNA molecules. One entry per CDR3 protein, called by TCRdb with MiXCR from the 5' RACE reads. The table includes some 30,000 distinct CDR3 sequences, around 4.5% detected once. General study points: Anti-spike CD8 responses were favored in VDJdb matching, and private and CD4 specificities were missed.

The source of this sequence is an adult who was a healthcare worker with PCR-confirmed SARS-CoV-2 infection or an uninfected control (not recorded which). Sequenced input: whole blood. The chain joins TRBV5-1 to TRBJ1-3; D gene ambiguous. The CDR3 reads CASRDGSGISGNTIYF. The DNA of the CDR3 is TGCGCCAGCAGGGACGGCTCCGGGATCTCTGGAAACACCATATATTTT.